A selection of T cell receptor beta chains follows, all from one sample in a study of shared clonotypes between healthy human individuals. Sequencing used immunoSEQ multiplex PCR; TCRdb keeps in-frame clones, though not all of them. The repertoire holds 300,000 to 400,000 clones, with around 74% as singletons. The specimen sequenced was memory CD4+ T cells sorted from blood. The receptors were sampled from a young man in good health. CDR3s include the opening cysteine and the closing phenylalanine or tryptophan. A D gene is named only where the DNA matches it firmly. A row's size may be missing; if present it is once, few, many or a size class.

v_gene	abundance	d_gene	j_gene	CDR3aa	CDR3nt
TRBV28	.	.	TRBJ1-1	CASSLGGAGAALPAFF	TGTGCCAGCAGTTTGGGGGGAGCGGGGGCCGCCTTACCAGCTTTCTTT
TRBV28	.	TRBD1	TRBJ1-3	CASRDRGLGSGNTIYF	TGTGCCAGTCGGGACAGGGGATTAGGCTCTGGAAACACCATATATTTT
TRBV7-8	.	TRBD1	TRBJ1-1	CASSVRTGANTEAFF	TGTGCCAGCAGCGTACGAACAGGGGCGAACACTGAAGCTTTCTTT
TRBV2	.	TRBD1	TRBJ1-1	CATTGTGDFGAFF	TGTGCCACTACCGGGACAGGGGATTTCGGAGCTTTCTTT
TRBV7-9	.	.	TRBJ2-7	CASSLVQGSEQYF	TGTGCCAGCAGCTTAGTTCAGGGAAGCGAGCAGTACTTC
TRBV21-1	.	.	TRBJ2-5	CASSQRTSGCRGETQYF	TGTGCCAGCAGCCAGCGGACTAGCGGGTGCCGGGGAGAGACCCAGTACTTC
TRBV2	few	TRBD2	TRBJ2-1	CASSEALRIAGDGEQFF	TGTGCCAGCAGTGAAGCGTTGAGGATAGCGGGAGACGGTGAGCAGTTCTTC
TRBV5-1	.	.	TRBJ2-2	CASSPLVGSDGELFF	TGCGCCAGCAGCCCCCTGGTAGGGAGTGACGGGGAGCTGTTTTTT
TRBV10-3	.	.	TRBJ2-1	CAISVGGPEQFF	TGTGCCATCAGTGTCGGAGGGCCTGAGCAGTTCTTC
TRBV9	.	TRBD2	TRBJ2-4	CASSVSGSGNIQYF	TGTGCCAGCAGCGTTAGCGGGAGTGGGAACATTCAGTACTTC
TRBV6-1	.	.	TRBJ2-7	CASSDGLPYEQYF	TGTGCCAGCAGTGACGGGCTCCCCTACGAGCAGTACTTC
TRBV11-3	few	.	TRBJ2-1	CASSYSVGLGYNEQFF	TGTGCCAGCAGCTACTCAGTCGGGCTAGGGTACAATGAGCAGTTCTTC
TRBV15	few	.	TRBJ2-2	CATSGGTANTGELFF	TGTGCCACCAGCGGCGGGACAGCGAACACCGGGGAGCTGTTTTTT
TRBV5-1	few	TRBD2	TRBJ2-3	CASSPRTSGVSTDTQYF	TGCGCCAGCAGCCCTCGGACTAGCGGGGTTAGCACAGATACGCAGTATTTT
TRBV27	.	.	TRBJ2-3	CASSSWGTDTQYF	TGTGCCAGCAGTTCCTGGGGCACAGATACGCAGTATTTT
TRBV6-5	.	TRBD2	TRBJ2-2	CASSSGLASTGELFF	TGTGCCAGCAGTTCGGGACTAGCGAGCACCGGGGAGCTGTTTTTT
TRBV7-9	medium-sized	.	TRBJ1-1	CASSSKQVNTEAFF	TGTGCCAGCAGCTCGAAACAAGTGAACACTGAAGCTTTCTTT
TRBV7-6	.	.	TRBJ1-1	CASSLYVDSEAFF	TGTGCCAGCAGCTTATACGTGGACAGTGAAGCTTTCTTT
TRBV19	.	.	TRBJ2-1	CASTPSRLYNEQFF	TGTGCCAGTACCCCTAGTAGACTCTACAATGAGCAGTTCTTC
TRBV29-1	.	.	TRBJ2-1	CSVEGAESSYNEQFF	TGCAGCGTTGAAGGGGCGGAGAGCTCCTACAATGAGCAGTTCTTC
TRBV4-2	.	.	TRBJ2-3	CASSQFTASTDTQYF	TGTGCCAGCAGCCAATTTACGGCGAGCACAGATACGCAGTATTTT
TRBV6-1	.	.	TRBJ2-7	CASSEWHEQYF	TGTGCCAGCAGTGAATGGCACGAGCAGTACTTC
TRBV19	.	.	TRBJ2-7	CASTNTTYEQYF	TGTGCCAGTACTAACACAACCTACGAGCAGTACTTC
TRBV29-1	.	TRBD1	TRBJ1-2	CSVGDSYGYTF	TGCAGCGTCGGGGACAGCTATGGCTACACCTTC
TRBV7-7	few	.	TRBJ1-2	CAHDRPLPHYGYTF	TGTGCTCACGACAGGCCCCTACCGCACTATGGCTACACCTTC
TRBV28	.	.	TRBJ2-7	CASRARGWLWEQYF	TGTGCCAGCAGGGCAAGGGGTTGGCTGTGGGAGCAGTACTTC
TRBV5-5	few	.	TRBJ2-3	CASSLASGQQRTDTQYF	TGTGCCAGCAGCTTGGCCTCAGGACAGCAAAGGACAGATACGCAGTATTTT
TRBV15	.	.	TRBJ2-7	CATSRGTSYEQYF	TGTGCCACCAGCCGGGGGACTTCCTACGAGCAGTACTTC
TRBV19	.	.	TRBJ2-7	CASSIFFGGGPLEQYF	TGTGCCAGTAGTATCTTTTTTGGCGGAGGCCCTCTCGAGCAGTACTTC
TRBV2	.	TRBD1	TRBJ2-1	CASRGQGHYNEQFF	TGTGCCAGCAGAGGACAGGGACACTACAATGAGCAGTTCTTC
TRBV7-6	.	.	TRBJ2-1	CASSFGRNSSYNEQFF	TGTGCCAGCAGCTTTGGCAGGAATTCCTCCTACAATGAGCAGTTCTTC
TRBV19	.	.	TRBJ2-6	CASSITGSGANVLTF	TGTGCCAGTAGCATCACAGGGAGTGGGGCCAACGTCCTGACTTTC
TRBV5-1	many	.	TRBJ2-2	CASSLGATGELFF	TGCGCCAGCAGCTTGGGTGCGACCGGGGAGCTGTTTTTT
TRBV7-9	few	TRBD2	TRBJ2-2	CASNPKRTSFSGELFF	TGTGCCAGCAACCCGAAAAGGACTAGCTTTTCCGGGGAGCTGTTTTTT
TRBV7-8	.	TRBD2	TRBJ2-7	CASSPSLAGVFF	TGTGCCAGCAGCCCGAGCCTAGCGGGAGTTTTCTTC
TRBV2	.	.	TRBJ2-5	CASSLSQETQYF	TGTGCCAGCAGTTTATCACAAGAGACCCAGTACTTC
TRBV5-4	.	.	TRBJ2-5	CASSLSTQETQYF	TGTGCCAGCAGCTTGTCGACCCAAGAGACCCAGTACTTC
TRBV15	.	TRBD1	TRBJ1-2	CATSRGQGYGYTF	TGTGCCACCAGCAGAGGACAGGGGTATGGCTACACCTTC
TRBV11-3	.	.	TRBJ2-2	CASSLARGRELFF	TGTGCCAGCAGCTTAGCCAGGGGACGGGAGCTGTTTTTT
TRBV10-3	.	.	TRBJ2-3	CAIRRTPTDTQYF	TGTGCCATCAGGCGGACCCCCACAGATACGCAGTATTTT
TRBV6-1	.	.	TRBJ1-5	CASLPTGHRNQPQHF	TGTGCCAGCCTCCCGACGGGCCATCGCAATCAGCCCCAGCATTTT
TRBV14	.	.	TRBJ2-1	CASSQFQVSWEQFF	TGTGCCAGCAGCCAATTTCAAGTTTCTTGGGAGCAGTTCTTC
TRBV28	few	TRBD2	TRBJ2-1	CASSTTGLGLNEQFF	TGTGCCAGCAGTACCACCGGACTAGGGCTCAATGAGCAGTTCTTC
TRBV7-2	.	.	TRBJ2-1	CASSFDRSYNEQFF	TGTGCCAGCAGCTTTGACAGGTCCTACAATGAGCAGTTCTTC
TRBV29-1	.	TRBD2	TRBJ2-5	CSAGLVTSGQETQYF	TGCAGCGCTGGCTTGGTGACTAGCGGGCAAGAGACCCAGTACTTC
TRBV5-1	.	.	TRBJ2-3	CASSLQRSADTQYF	TGCGCCAGCAGCTTGCAAAGGAGCGCAGATACGCAGTATTTT
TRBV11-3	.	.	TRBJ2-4	CASSPKGSDIQYF	TGTGCCAGCAGCCCCAAGGGCAGCGACATTCAGTACTTC
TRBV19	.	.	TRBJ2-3	CASSHPRGLANTDTQYF	TGTGCCAGTAGCCACCCCCGCGGGTTAGCCAACACAGATACGCAGTATTTT
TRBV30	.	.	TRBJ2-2	CAWSEAAAHLGANTGELFF	TGTGCCTGGAGTGAAGCGGCAGCCCACCTGGGCGCGAACACCGGGGAGCTGTTTTTT
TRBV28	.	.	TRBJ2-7	CASSQGGGFYEQYF	TGTGCCAGCAGTCAAGGGGGGGGATTCTACGAGCAGTACTTC
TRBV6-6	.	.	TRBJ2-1	CASSLPQRRNEQFF	TGTGCCAGCAGTTTACCACAGCGAAGGAATGAGCAGTTCTTC
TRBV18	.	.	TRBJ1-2	CASSPRENYGYTF	TGTGCCAGCTCACCAAGAGAGAACTATGGCTACACCTTC
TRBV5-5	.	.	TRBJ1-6	CASSFSSRIGDSPLHF	TGTGCCAGCAGCTTTTCCTCTAGGATAGGGGATTCACCCCTCCACTTT
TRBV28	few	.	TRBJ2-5	CASSTIKGGQETQYF	TGTGCCAGCAGCACGATCAAGGGGGGTCAAGAGACCCAGTACTTC
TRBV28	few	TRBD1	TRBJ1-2	CASSQDRDGYTF	TGTGCCAGCAGTCAAGACAGGGATGGCTACACCTTC
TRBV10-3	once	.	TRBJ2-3	CAISEFGATSLQYF	TGTGCCATCAGTGAGTTTGGGGCGACTAGTTTGCAGTATTTT
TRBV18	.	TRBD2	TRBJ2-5	CASSRRLAGESEEETQYF	TGTGCCAGCTCACGGCGACTAGCGGGAGAATCGGAAGAAGAGACCCAGTACTTC
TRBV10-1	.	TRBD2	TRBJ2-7	CASSEIAGGSYEQYF	TGCGCCAGCAGTGAAATAGCGGGAGGCTCCTACGAGCAGTACTTC
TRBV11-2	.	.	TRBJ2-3	CASNPGAASFTDTQYF	TGTGCCAGCAACCCAGGGGCGGCTAGCTTTACAGATACGCAGTATTTT
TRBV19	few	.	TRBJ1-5	CASSMLRASQPQHF	TGTGCCAGTAGTATGCTCAGGGCGAGTCAGCCCCAGCATTTT